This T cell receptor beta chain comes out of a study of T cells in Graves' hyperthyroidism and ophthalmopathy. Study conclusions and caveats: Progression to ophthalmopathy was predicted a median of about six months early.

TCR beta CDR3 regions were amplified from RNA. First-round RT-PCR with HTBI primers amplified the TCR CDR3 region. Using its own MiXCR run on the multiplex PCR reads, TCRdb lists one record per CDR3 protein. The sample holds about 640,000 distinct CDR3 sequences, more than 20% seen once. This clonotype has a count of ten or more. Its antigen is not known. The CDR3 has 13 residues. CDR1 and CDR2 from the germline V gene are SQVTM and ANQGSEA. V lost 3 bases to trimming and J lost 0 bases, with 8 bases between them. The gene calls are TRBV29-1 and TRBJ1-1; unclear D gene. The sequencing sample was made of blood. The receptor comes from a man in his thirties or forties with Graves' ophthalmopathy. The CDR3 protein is CSVDRVLNTEAFF. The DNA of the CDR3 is TGCAGCGTTGATAGGGTCCTGAACACTGAAGCTTTCTTT. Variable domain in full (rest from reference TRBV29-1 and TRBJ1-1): SAVISQKPSRDICQRGTSLTIQCQVDSQVTMMFWYRQQPGQSLTLIATANQGSEATYESGFVIDKFPISRPNLTFSTLTVSNMSPEDSSIYLCSVDRVLNTEAFFGQGTRLTVV.